This T cell receptor beta chain was retrieved from a study of regulatory T cells in long-lasting Graves disease. Study-wide results and limits: Favoring TRBV28, TRBJ1-2 and TRBJ2-5 was a feature seen in persistent disease. Because few samples were included, accuracy may have been lower.

About this clonotype: Antigen unknown. This may stem from a read error, because a much larger clone lies one nucleotide away.

Time point of the sample: newly diagnosed GD, antithyroid drugs for less than 3 months. Generation of the TCR library employed RNA extracted from PBMCs. The collection involved drawing approximately 9 milliliters of peripheral blood into EDTA tubes. Trimming took 7 bases from V and 6 from J; bases not matched to a gene: 11. In germline, CDR1 is SGHAT, CDR2 FQNNGV. CDR3 length: 15 amino acids. Relying on iRepertoire HTBI primers and Arm-PCR of CDR3 regions, the team built TCR beta libraries. TCRdb fed the multiplex PCR reads into MiXCR, producing one record per CDR3 protein. Among approximately 300,000 distinct CDR3 sequences, about 18% were seen once, and the ten largest hold roughly 40%.

This sequence was found in a female donor with Graves disease. Sequenced here: peripheral blood mononuclear cells (PBMCs), sampled at new diagnosis, from a patient treated with antithyroid drugs. This chain uses TRBV11-2 with TRBJ2-2, with TRBD2 matching over 7 bases. CDR3: CASNSVREVAGELFF. In nucleotides, the CDR3 is TGTGCCAGCAACTCAGTACGGGAGGTCGCCGGGGAGCTGTTTTTT. Variable domain in full (rest from reference TRBV11-2 and TRBJ2-2): EAGVAQSPRYKIIEKRQSVAFWCNPISGHATLYWYQQILGQGPKLLIQFQNNGVVDDSQLPKDRFSAERLKGVDSTLKIQPAKLEDSAVYLCASNSVREVAGELFFGEGSRLTVL.